Listed below are T cell receptor beta chains from one sample, sequenced in a study of shared clonotypes between healthy human individuals. Some clones are missing from TCRdb's copy, which holds only in-frame ones; the method was immunoSEQ multiplex PCR. The sample carries 2 million or so clones, about 95% recorded once. Material: naive CD8+ T cells sorted from blood. The receptor source for this set is a man younger than 30 in good health. Both conserved end residues are part of each CDR3. The order of the fields is D gene, clone size, J gene, V gene, CDR3 DNA, CDR3 protein. The D gene is left open where the match is weak. Part of the rows lack a size; the others show once, few, many or a class for expanded clones.

. . TRBJ1-2 TRBV11-2 TGTGCCAGCAGCTTAGGAGCAGGGCCCTATGGCTACACCTTC CASSLGAGPYGYTF
. once TRBJ2-5 TRBV7-8 TGTGCCAGCAGCTTAGCGCGGTCACAGTCTGAGACCCAGTACTTC CASSLARSQSETQYF
TRBD1 . TRBJ1-1 TRBV4-3 TGCGCCAGCAGCTACGAAGAGACAGGGGAAACTGAAGCTTTCTTT CASSYEETGETEAFF
. . TRBJ2-7 TRBV2 TGTGCCAGCGTCCAGACATCGTACGAGCAGTACTTC CASVQTSYEQYF
TRBD1 . TRBJ1-5 TRBV19 TGTGCCAGTAGTATCCCGGGACAGATTGTCCACAATAGCAATCAGCCCCAGCATTTT CASSIPGQIVHNSNQPQHF
. . TRBJ1-1 TRBV29-1 TGCAGCGTTGAGCTCAGGGTCGCTGAAGCTTTCTTT CSVELRVAEAFF
TRBD1 . TRBJ2-3 TRBV5-1 TGCGCCAGCAGCCTCCCGACAGGGGAGGAGAGCACAGATACGCAGTATTTT CASSLPTGEESTDTQYF
. . TRBJ2-4 TRBV7-2 TGTGCCAGCAGCTTACCAGGGGCCAAAAACATTCAGTACTTC CASSLPGAKNIQYF
. . TRBJ1-2 TRBV27 TGTGCCAGCAGGTTTTCCCGCGACCCAAGCCCTAACTATGGCTACACCTTC CASRFSRDPSPNYGYTF
. . TRBJ2-1 TRBV1 TGCACCAGCAAGCCATGGGGACAGGGTGGCAATGAGCAGTTCTTC CTSKPWGQGGNEQFF
. . TRBJ2-3 TRBV13 TGTGCCAGCAGCTTAGGCGTGGGTAGCACAGATACGCAGTATTTT CASSLGVGSTDTQYF
TRBD1 . TRBJ2-7 TRBV5-6 TGTGCCAGCAGCTACGACAGGGGGCTTGAGCAGTACTTC CASSYDRGLEQYF
TRBD1 . TRBJ2-2 TRBV7-9 TGTGCCAGCAGAGGACAGGGGGCTGAGAACACCGGGGAGCTGTTTTTT CASRGQGAENTGELFF
. . TRBJ1-1 TRBV6-5 TGTGCCAGCAGTTACAATCCGGGAGTGAACACTGAAGCTTTCTTT CASSYNPGVNTEAFF
. . TRBJ2-7 TRBV7-6 TGTGCCAGCAGCTTACGTTTGGGCACCTACGAGCAGTACTTC CASSLRLGTYEQYF
TRBD1 . TRBJ2-7 TRBV7-8 TGTGCCAGCAGCACATCAGGGACAGGGGACCACGAGCAGTACTTC CASSTSGTGDHEQYF
. . TRBJ1-2 TRBV19 TGTGCCAGTAGTATAGCCTTCTATGGCTACACCTTC CASSIAFYGYTF
. . TRBJ2-5 TRBV6-1 TGTGCCAGCAGTGATCCGGGACTTCAAGAGACCCAGTACTTC CASSDPGLQETQYF
TRBD1 . TRBJ2-4 TRBV11-2 TGTGCCAGCAGCAAGACAGGGAACATTCAGTACTTC CASSKTGNIQYF
. . TRBJ2-7 TRBV27 TGTGCCAGCGGGTACGGACAGTTCCCTTACGAGCAGTACTTC CASGYGQFPYEQYF
TRBD1 . TRBJ1-2 TRBV12-5 TGTGCTAGTGGTACGACAGGGCTCTATGGCTACACCTTC CASGTTGLYGYTF
TRBD1 once TRBJ1-3 TRBV11-2 TGTGCCAGCAGTTACAGAACAGGGGCTGGAAACACCATATATTTT CASSYRTGAGNTIYF
. . TRBJ2-2 TRBV9 TGTGCCAGCAGCGTAGGGGATTTCGGGGAGCTGTTTTTT CASSVGDFGELFF
. . TRBJ2-7 TRBV4-1 TGCGCCAGCAGCCAAGTTCAGGACGGCACCTACGAGCAGTACTTC CASSQVQDGTYEQYF
TRBD2 . TRBJ2-7 TRBV4-3 TGCGCCAGCAGCTGGACTAGCGGAACCTACGAGCAGTACTTC CASSWTSGTYEQYF
TRBD1 . TRBJ1-1 TRBV19 TGTGCCAGTAGTACAGGGGGCTACGGTGAAGCTTTCTTT CASSTGGYGEAFF
. . TRBJ1-1 TRBV4-3 TGCGCCAGCAGCCAAGATTGGAGAACTGAAGCTTTCTTT CASSQDWRTEAFF
. . TRBJ2-2 TRBV11-2 TGTGCCAGCAGCTTAGTGGCAACACCGCCAGGGGAGCTGTTTTTT CASSLVATPPGELFF
TRBD2 . TRBJ2-1 TRBV9 TGTGCCAGCAGCGCCCCGACGGACGCGGGAGGGCCGGATAATGAGCAGTTCTTC CASSAPTDAGGPDNEQFF
. . TRBJ2-1 TRBV27 TGTGCCAGCAGGCGCCCGGGGCCCTACAATGAGCAGTTCTTC CASRRPGPYNEQFF
. . TRBJ2-1 TRBV6-5 TGTGCCAGCAGTTACTCTGGGACTCTCTACAATGAGCAGTTCTTC CASSYSGTLYNEQFF
. . TRBJ2-3 TRBV9 TGTGCCAGCAGCGTATACGGGAGCAGCACAGATACGCAGTATTTT CASSVYGSSTDTQYF
TRBD1 . TRBJ1-2 TRBV29-1 TGCAGCGTGCCCCCCCAGGGGGCGCTTGGCTACACCTTC CSVPPQGALGYTF
. . TRBJ1-1 TRBV19 TGTGCCAGTAGTATATCACCTAACACTGAAGCTTTCTTT CASSISPNTEAFF
TRBD1 . TRBJ2-2 TRBV13 TGTGCCAGCAGCTCCCCGACAGGGGGTAACACCGGGGAGCTGTTTTTT CASSSPTGGNTGELFF
TRBD2 . TRBJ2-3 TRBV7-9 TGTGCCAGCAGCTATCGGACTAGTCCAGATACGCAGTATTTT CASSYRTSPDTQYF
. . TRBJ2-5 TRBV9 TGTGCCAGCAGCGCCTCCCAGGGTAGCAAGACCCAGTACTTC CASSASQGSKTQYF
TRBD2 . TRBJ2-2 TRBV29-1 TGCAGCGTTGCCGGTAGCGGGATATTAACCGGGGAGCTGTTTTTT CSVAGSGILTGELFF
TRBD1 . TRBJ1-5 TRBV6-1 TGTGCCAGCAGTGGCCCCGGGACAGTTAAGTTACAGCCCCAGCATTTT CASSGPGTVKLQPQHF
. . TRBJ1-4 TRBV6-7 TGTGCCAGCAGAAATAAGGCCTTAAAAAAACTGTTTTTT CASRNKALKKLFF